This entry lists 25 T cell receptor beta chains sequenced from one sample in a study of blood T cell repertoires in COVID-19. The table came from immunoSEQ multiplex PCR; TCRdb's copy has only in-frame clones and leaves some out. This table holds roughly 140,000 clones, about three quarters found once. Sequencing input: peripheral blood. The receptors were gathered from a woman aged 55-70 years with acute or convalescent COVID-19.

To note about this clone: Other nucleotide sequences from this sample produce the same CDR3. The rearrangement joins TRBV7-2 to TRBJ1-5, with 7 bases aligning to TRBD1. This CDR3 comprises 14 residues. V trimming: 5 bases; J trimming: 3 bases; junction bases outside the gene matches: 4. The germline V gene encodes CDR1 SGHTA and CDR2 FQGNSA. The CDR3: CASSLTGPNQPQHF. CDR3 bases: TGTGCCAGCAGCCTGACAGGGCCCAATCAGCCCCAGCATTTT.

The chain combines TRBV19 with TRBJ2-6; D perhaps matches TRBD2 (6 bases). In germline, CDR1 is LNHDA, CDR2 SQIVND (reference sequence). The CDR3 consists of 16 residues. Trimming stripped 3 bases from V and 1 base from J, with 10 bases between. In DNA, the CDR3 is TGTGCCAGTAGTATCGGACGGGGGTCTGGGGCCAACGTCCTGACTTTC. Translating it yields CASSIGRGSGANVLTF.

The chain employs TRBV7-8 and TRBJ1-1, with 8 positions matching TRBD1. CDR1 and CDR2 (germline): SGHVS, FQNEAQ. V shed 2 bases and J 4 bases; nucleotides not matched to a gene: 6. The CDR3 length is 15 residues. The CDR3 protein is CASSLTGGSGTEAFF. For the CDR3, the DNA is TGTGCCAGCAGCTTAACAGGGGGATCGGGCACTGAAGCTTTCTTT.

The genes are TRBV5-1 and TRBJ1-5, with D possibly matching TRBD1 (5 bases). Germline loops: CDR1 SGHRS, CDR2 YFSETQ. The CDR3 has 15 amino acids. Trimming took 0 bases from V and 2 from J, leaving 9 bases between them. The CDR3 DNA follows: TGCGCCAGCAGCTTGGGGACATCGGGCAATCAGCCCCAGCATTTT. This gives the protein CASSLGTSGNQPQHF.

This clone was seen a handful of times. This chain connects TRBV10-1 to TRBJ1-4; the D gene is possibly TRBD1 (5 bases). Germline V CDR1 and CDR2: WNHNN, SYGVQD (reference sequence). The V end lost 5 bases, the J end lost 5 bases, and 12 bases lay between the germline ends. This CDR3 is 14 amino acids long. This CDR3 is CASSPDSRNEKLFF. The CDR3 nucleotides are TGCGCCAGCAGTCCAGACAGCCGGAATGAAAAACTGTTTTTT.

This clone was observed a few times. The V and J genes are TRBV6-6 and TRBJ1-1; tentatively, D is TRBD1 (6 bases). The ends were cut back, 6 bases at V and 0 bases at J, with 14 bases in the middle. Germline V gene sequence: CDR1 MNHNY, CDR2 SVGAGI (reference sequence). The CDR3 is made up of 15 amino acids. The CDR3 DNA sequence: TGTGCCAGCAGCCTTCTACAGGGCATGAACACTGAAGCTTTCTTT. It specifies CASSLLQGMNTEAFF.

V and J are TRBV9 and TRBJ2-1; 14 positions match TRBD2. Germline V CDR1 and CDR2: SGDLS, YYNGEE. The CDR3 is made up of 16 amino acids. With V trimmed by 0 bases and J by 8 bases, 4 bases remained unmatched. The CDR3 DNA is TGTGCCAGCAGCGTAGCGGGACTAGCGGGAGACGATGAGCAGTTCTTC. Encoded protein: CASSVAGLAGDDEQFF.

The chain joins TRBV10-3 to TRBJ2-1; D may be TRBD1 (5 bases). Germline V lookup: CDR1 ENHRY, CDR2 SYGVKD. This CDR3 has 13 residues. Between the trimmed V and J ends, which lost 6 bases and 5 bases, there was a span of 11 bases. CDR3 in DNA: TGTGCCATCAGGCAGACAGAGGACAATGAGCAGTTCTTC. The encoded protein is CAIRQTEDNEQFF.

In this sample, this clone turned up a few times. The rearrangement joins TRBV5-1 to TRBJ1-6; 9 bases map to TRBD1. Germline V gene sequence: CDR1 SGHRS, CDR2 YFSETQ. V lost 2 bases, J lost 1 base, and 1 base stayed unmatched. The CDR3 is 16 amino acids. CDR3 region: CASSLGQGSYNSPLHF. CDR3 bases: TGCGCCAGCAGCTTAGGACAGGGGTCCTATAATTCACCCCTCCACTTT.

This clone has just one count. V and J are TRBV5-4 and TRBJ2-4; 7 nucleotides align to TRBD2. Germline V CDR1 and CDR2: SGHNT, YYREEE (reference sequence). CDR3 length equals 14 residues. V lost 2 bases and J lost 5; bases outside the gene matches: 4. CDR3 nucleotides: TGTGCCAGCAGCTTTGCGGGAGTTCAAAACATTCAGTACTTC. Residues: CASSFAGVQNIQYF.

The rearrangement joins TRBV5-6 to TRBJ2-3; 11 bases match TRBD2. CDR3 length: 19 amino acids. Trimming cost V 1 base and J 0 bases; bases outside gene matches: 10. Germline V gene sequence: CDR1 SGHDT, CDR2 YYEEEE. The CDR3 coding sequence is TGTGCCAGCAGCTTGCTAGCGGGAGGACTCTCGACTAGCACAGATACGCAGTATTTT. This encodes CASSLLAGGLSTSTDTQYF.

This chain links TRBV15 with TRBJ1-2; the D is unclear. The V gene lost 0 bases and the J gene lost 2 bases, with 16 bases spanning the gap. The germline gives CDR1 LNHNV, CDR2 YYDKDF (reference sequence). The CDR3 has 17 amino acids. The CDR3 here is CATSRDNLEASNYGYTF. The CDR3 DNA reads as TGTGCCACCAGCAGAGATAACTTAGAGGCTTCAAACTATGGCTACACCTTC.

This chain connects TRBV21-1 to TRBJ1-5; the table's D gene call, TRBD1, was not cross checked with the DNA. TRBV21-1 has pseudogene status. CDR3 size: 15 residues. The CDR3 sequence: CASSKVPFAVQPQHF. The CDR3 region has the DNA TGTGCCAGCAGCAAAGTCCCCTTTGCAGTGCAGCCCCAGCATTTT.

V usage is TRBV6-6 and J usage is TRBJ2-7; TRBD1 agrees at 12 bases. Germline values: CDR1 MNHNY, CDR2 SVGAGI (reference sequence). The V and J ends lost 6 bases and 7 bases, in that order; junction bases with no gene match: 16. The CDR3 runs to 17 residues. The CDR3 loop is CASSRTLNRDRGREQYF. The CDR3 coding sequence is TGTGCCAGCAGCCGAACCCTTAACCGGGACAGGGGGCGAGAGCAGTACTTC.

The chain recombines TRBV7-9 with TRBJ1-2; maybe TRBD1 (5 bases). This CDR3 spans 13 amino acids. The V end lost 5 bases, the J end lost 2 bases, and 9 bases lay between the germline ends. Germline assignment: CDR1 SEHNR and CDR2 FQNEAQ (reference sequence). CDR3 nucleotide sequence: TGTGCCAGCAGCCCCCCAGGGAACTATGGCTACACCTTC. It encodes CASSPPGNYGYTF. The entire variable domain, with the rest obtained from reference TRBV7-9 and TRBJ1-2, is as follows: DTGVSQNPRHKITKRGQNVTFRCDPISEHNRLYWYRQTLGQGPEFLTYFQNEAQLEKSRLLSDRFSAERPKGSFSTLEIQRTEQGDSAMYLCASSPPGNYGYTFGSGTRLTVV.

The chain joins TRBV28 to TRBJ1-5; D is ambiguous. Trimming removed 4 bases from V and 4 bases from J, with 14 bases in between. This CDR3 has 15 amino acids. Germline lookup yields CDR1 MDHEN and CDR2 SYDVKM. The CDR3 bases are TGTGCCAGCAGTTCCCCTTGGGGAGGTAATCAGCCCCAGCATTTT. It encodes CASSSPWGGNQPQHF.

CDR3 sequence: CASSVQAFADTQYF. As DNA, the CDR3 is TGTGCCAGCAGCGTACAGGCGTTCGCAGATACGCAGTATTTT. V usage is TRBV9 and J usage is TRBJ2-3; the D is unclear. Trimming shortened V by 1 base and J by 4 bases, and 10 bases separated the two germline ends. Germline assignment: CDR1 SGDLS and CDR2 YYNGEE. This CDR3 comprises 14 residues.

This clone was counted only a few times. The chain links TRBV30 to TRBJ1-3; D perhaps matches TRBD1 (5 bases). Per the germline V gene, CDR1 is GTSNPN and CDR2 is SVGIG (reference sequence). V lost 1 base to trimming and J lost 0 bases, with 7 bases between them. The CDR3 is 14 amino acids. In nucleotides, the CDR3 is TGTGCCTGGAGTGAGACAGCCTCTGGAAACACCATATATTTT. This gives the protein CAWSETASGNTIYF.

This clone was detected only once. The V call is TRBV7-9, the J call TRBJ1-2, with D unresolved. The CDR3 covers 12 residues. The V end lost 9 bases, the J end lost 5 bases, and 13 bases lay between the germline ends. In germline, CDR1 is SEHNR, CDR2 FQNEAQ (reference sequence). The CDR3 protein is CASALPGYGYTF. The CDR3 bases are TGTGCCAGTGCACTACCGGGGTATGGCTACACCTTC.

The rearrangement uses TRBV2 and TRBJ2-1, with TRBD1 as a possible D gene (6 bases). V was pared by 6 bases and J by 9 bases, with 12 bases between. Germline values: CDR1 SNHLY, CDR2 FYNNEI. The CDR3 totals 12 residues. DNA for the CDR3: TGTGCCAGCAGCGTAAACAGGGTTGAGCAGTTCTTC. Translation gives CASSVNRVEQFF.

The chain is built from TRBV28 and TRBJ1-6; unclear D gene. Trimming took off 1 base at V and 7 bases at J, with 17 bases between the two ends. In germline, CDR1 is MDHEN, CDR2 SYDVKM. There are 17 residues in the CDR3. The CDR3 DNA sequence: TGTGCCAGCAGTTTATTAGAGCAGGTCGGTCTCAATTCACCCCTCCACTTT. This gives the protein CASSLLEQVGLNSPLHF.

This sequence joins TRBV5-4 and TRBJ2-7, with D possibly TRBD1 on 6 matching bases. With 4 bases removed from V and 3 bases from J, the gap between germline ends came to 11 bases. Germline-derived CDR1 and CDR2 are SGHNT and YYREEE (reference sequence). The CDR3 is 13 residues long. The CDR3 loop is CASSNGQLYEQYF. CDR3 bases: TGTGCCAGCAGCAACGGACAGCTCTACGAGCAGTACTTC. The full variable domain, with the rest looked up from reference TRBV5-4 and TRBJ2-7, is ETGVTQSPTHLIKTRGQQVTLRCSSQSGHNTVSWYQQALGQGPQFIFQYYREEENGRGNFPPRFSGLQFPNYSSELNVNALELDDSALYLCASSNGQLYEQYFGPGTRLTVT.

The chain combines TRBV28 with TRBJ2-3, with 9 nucleotides matching TRBD2. Trimming cost V 11 bases and J 1 base; bases outside gene matches: 7. Germline values: CDR1 MDHEN, CDR2 SYDVKM. This CDR3 comprises 14 residues. The CDR3 DNA is TGTGCCGCCGCGGGGGGGAGGGGCACAGATACGCAGTATTTT. Its protein product is CAAAGGRGTDTQYF.

This clone came up a few times. The chain is built from TRBV21-1 and TRBJ1-4; the D segment call TRBD1 is taken from the table without a DNA check. TRBV21-1 is a recognized pseudogene. This CDR3 comprises 17 residues. CDR3 in DNA: TGTGCCAGCAGCAGGACAGGGGACCCAGACGTTAATGAAAAACTGTTTTTT. Encoded protein: CASSRTGDPDVNEKLFF.

The gene calls are TRBV12-5 and TRBJ1-1, with D maybe TRBD1 (5 bases). Per the germline V gene, CDR1 is LGHNT and CDR2 is FRNRAP. The V and J ends lost 0 bases and 0 bases respectively, with 11 bases between them. CDR3 length: 16 residues. Here the CDR3 DNA reads TGTGCTAGTGGTTTGGTACTTGTAGGGGTGAACACTGAAGCTTTCTTT. It encodes CASGLVLVGVNTEAFF.